This TCR beta chain was obtained from a study of T cell responses to AZD1222 COVID-19 vaccine. Study-level results: Increases in Spike-specific TCR breadth and depth were seen after two AZD1222 doses. Nearly half of the spike-specific TCRs reportedly recognize variant regions that carry no mutations. Seropositive status at baseline applied to only a handful of AZD1222 recipients. Donors in the cohort were predominantly white British and more often female, and clonal diversity was possibly underestimated.

Measured with immunoSEQ multiplex PCR; TCRdb has only the in-frame clones, and not every one. The data show 200,000 or so clones, more than 80% seen once. In regard to this clone: Its target is unknown.

The V end lost 6 bases, the J end lost 0 bases, and 14 bases lay between the germline ends. Germline-derived CDR1 and CDR2 are MDHEN and SYDVKM. This CDR3 has 16 residues. The origin of this receptor is an adult in good health. V gene TRBV28 combines with J gene TRBJ1-4, with D maybe TRBD1 (6 bases). Sequencing was performed on peripheral blood, taken on day 0 of AZD1222 vaccination. CDR3 in DNA: TGTGCCAGCAGCTCTGGACAGCTTGCAACTAATGAAAAACTGTTTTTT. It encodes CASSSGQLATNEKLFF.